This T cell receptor beta chain emerged from a study of response to subunit inactivated influenza vaccine. TCRdb fed the RT-PCR reads into MiXCR, producing one record per CDR3 protein. The top ten clones hold approximately 10% of a sample with hundreds of thousands of distinct CDR3 sequences, less than 20% of them seen once. This CDR3 region has 11 residues. The V gene's germline CDR1 is SEHNR and CDR2 FQNEAQ (reference sequence). Study-level findings and limits: Authors suggested seasonal influenza vaccinations each recruit few new T cells.

A note on this clonotype: What it binds is not known. A junction end diverges from the germline sequence, so it may reflect a read error.

The starting material was PBMCs from blood, obtained roughly 5 days after vaccination. This sequence originates from a middle-aged man who received an inactivated influenza vaccine. This chain connects TRBV7-9 to TRBJ1-2; possible D gene TRBD1, 5 bases. The chain's CDR3 is CASSLGAPTGF. CDR3 DNA sequence: TGTGCCAGCAGCCTTGGGGCACCGACGGGCTTC. Variable domain in full (rest from reference TRBV7-9 and TRBJ1-2): DTGVSQNPRHKITKRGQNVTFRCDPISEHNRLYWYRQTLGQGPEFLTYFQNEAQLEKSRLLSDRFSAERPKGSFSTLEIQRTEQGDSAMYLCASSLGAPTGFGSGTRLTVV.